Below, one T cell receptor (beta chain) is given with its context. Its target is unknown. Some clones are missing from TCRdb's copy, which holds only in-frame ones; the method was immunoSEQ multiplex PCR. The sample holds about 51,000 clones, approximately 80% seen once. These data come from a study of radiotherapy plus CTLA-4 blockade in lung cancer. Broader study findings: Blood TCR clones of tumor origin expanded after radiotherapy plus ipilimumab. How blood T cell clones changed early, along with interferon-beta, reportedly forecast response best.

Trimming removed 7 bases from V and 4 bases from J; junction bases left unmatched: 7. CDR1 and CDR2 from the germline V gene are LNHDA and SQIVND (reference sequence). This CDR3 is built from 15 residues. Each patient with chemo-refractory metastatic non-small-cell lung cancer was treated with focal radiation plus CTLA-4 blockade using ipilimumab. The specimen was peripheral blood, collected from a patient treated with radiotherapy plus ipilimumab. The TCR originated in a human donor with non-small cell lung cancer whose response to radiotherapy plus ipilimumab could not be evaluated. The chain links TRBV19 to TRBJ2-1; the match to TRBD2 covers 10 bases. CDR3 coding DNA: TGTGCCAGTACAACTAGCGGGGTCCCATACAATGAGCAGTTCTTC. This translates into CASTTSGVPYNEQFF.